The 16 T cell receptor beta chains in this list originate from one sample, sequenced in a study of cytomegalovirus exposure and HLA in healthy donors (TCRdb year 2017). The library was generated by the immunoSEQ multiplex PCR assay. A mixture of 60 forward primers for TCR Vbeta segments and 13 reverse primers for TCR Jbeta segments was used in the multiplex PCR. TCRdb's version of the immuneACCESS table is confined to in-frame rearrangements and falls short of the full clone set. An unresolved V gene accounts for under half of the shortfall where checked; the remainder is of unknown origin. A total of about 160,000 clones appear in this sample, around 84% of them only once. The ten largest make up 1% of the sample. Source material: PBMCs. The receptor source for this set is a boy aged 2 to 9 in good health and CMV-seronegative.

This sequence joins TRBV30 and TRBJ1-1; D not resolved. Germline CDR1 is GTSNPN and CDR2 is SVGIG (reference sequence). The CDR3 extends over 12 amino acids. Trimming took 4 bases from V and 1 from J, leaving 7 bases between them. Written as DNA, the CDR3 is TGTGCCTGGACAGTTGGGAACACTGAAGCTTTCTTT. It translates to CAWTVGNTEAFF.

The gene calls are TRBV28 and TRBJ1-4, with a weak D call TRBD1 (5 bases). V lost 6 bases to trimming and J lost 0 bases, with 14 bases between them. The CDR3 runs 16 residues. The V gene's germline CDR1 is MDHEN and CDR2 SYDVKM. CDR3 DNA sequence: TGTGCCAGCAGCGGATTGACAGTGACAACTAATGAAAAACTGTTTTTT. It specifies CASSGLTVTTNEKLFF.

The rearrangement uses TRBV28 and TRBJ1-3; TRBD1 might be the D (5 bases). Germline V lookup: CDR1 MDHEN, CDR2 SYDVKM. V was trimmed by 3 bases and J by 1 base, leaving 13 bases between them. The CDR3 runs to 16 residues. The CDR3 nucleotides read TGTGCCAGCAGTTTCCAGGGTTTTGGTTCTGGAAACACCATATATTTT. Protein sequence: CASSFQGFGSGNTIYF.

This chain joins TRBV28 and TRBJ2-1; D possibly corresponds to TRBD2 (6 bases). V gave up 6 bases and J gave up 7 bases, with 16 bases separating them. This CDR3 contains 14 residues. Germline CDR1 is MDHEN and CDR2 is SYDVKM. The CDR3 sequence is CASSLGTPSNEQFF. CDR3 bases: TGTGCCAGCAGCTTAGGGACTCCATCGAATGAGCAGTTCTTC.

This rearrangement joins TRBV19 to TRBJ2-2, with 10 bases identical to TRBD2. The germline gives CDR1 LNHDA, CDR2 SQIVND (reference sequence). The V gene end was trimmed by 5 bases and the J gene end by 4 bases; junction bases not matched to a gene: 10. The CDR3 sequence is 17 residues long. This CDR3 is CASSSDSGRPSTGELFF. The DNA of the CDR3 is TGTGCCAGTAGTTCCGATAGCGGGAGGCCTAGCACCGGGGAGCTGTTTTTT. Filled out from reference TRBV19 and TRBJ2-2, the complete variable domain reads DGGITQSPKYLFRKEGQNVTLSCEQNLNHDAMYWYRQDPGQGLRLIYYSQIVNDFQKGDIAEGYSVSREKKESFPLTVTSAQKNPTAFYLCASSSDSGRPSTGELFFGEGSRLTVL.

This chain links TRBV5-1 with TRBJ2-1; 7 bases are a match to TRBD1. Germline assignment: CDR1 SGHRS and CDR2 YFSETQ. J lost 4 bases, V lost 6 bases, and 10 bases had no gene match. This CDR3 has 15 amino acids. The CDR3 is CASTLRDSPYNEQFF. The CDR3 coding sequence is TGCGCCAGCACCCTTAGGGACAGCCCGTACAATGAGCAGTTCTTC.

CDR3 protein: CAWSALQGNTEAFF. CDR3 DNA sequence: TGTGCCTGGAGTGCCCTGCAGGGGAACACTGAAGCTTTCTTT. This rearrangement joins TRBV30 to TRBJ1-1, with TRBD1 as a possible D gene (5 bases). Germline CDR1 and CDR2: GTSNPN and SVGIG (reference sequence). V lost 1 base and J 1 base, leaving 10 bases between the germline ends. This CDR3 region has 14 residues.

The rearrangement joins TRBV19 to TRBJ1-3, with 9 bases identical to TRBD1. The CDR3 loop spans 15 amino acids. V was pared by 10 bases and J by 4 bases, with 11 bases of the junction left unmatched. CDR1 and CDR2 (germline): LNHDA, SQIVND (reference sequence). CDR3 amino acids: CATSPGQGGGNTIYF. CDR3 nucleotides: TGTGCCACCTCCCCGGGACAGGGCGGCGGAAACACCATATATTTT. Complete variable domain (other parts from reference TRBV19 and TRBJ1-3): DGGITQSPKYLFRKEGQNVTLSCEQNLNHDAMYWYRQDPGQGLRLIYYSQIVNDFQKGDIAEGYSVSREKKESFPLTVTSAQKNPTAFYLCATSPGQGGGNTIYFGEGSWLTVV.

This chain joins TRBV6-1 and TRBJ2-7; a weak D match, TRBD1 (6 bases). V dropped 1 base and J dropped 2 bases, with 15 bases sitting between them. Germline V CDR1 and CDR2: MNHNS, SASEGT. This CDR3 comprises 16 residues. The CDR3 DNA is TGTGCCAGCAGTGAAGGGGTGGGACAAGCCACCTACGAGCAGTACGTC. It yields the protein CASSEGVGQATYEQYV.

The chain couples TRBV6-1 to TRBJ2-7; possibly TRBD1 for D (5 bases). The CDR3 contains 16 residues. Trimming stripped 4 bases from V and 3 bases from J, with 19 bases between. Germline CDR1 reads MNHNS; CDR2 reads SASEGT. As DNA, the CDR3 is TGTGCCAGCAGTGCGATTTGGGAAGGGGCTATCTACGAGCAGTACGTC. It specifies CASSAIWEGAIYEQYV.

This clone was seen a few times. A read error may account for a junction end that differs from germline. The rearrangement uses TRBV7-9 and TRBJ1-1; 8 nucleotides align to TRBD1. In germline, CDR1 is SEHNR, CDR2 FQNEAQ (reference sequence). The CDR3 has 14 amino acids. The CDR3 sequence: CSSSSTGGRTEAFF. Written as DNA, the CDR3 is TGTTCCAGCAGCTCCACAGGGGGGAGGACTGAAGCTTTCTTT.

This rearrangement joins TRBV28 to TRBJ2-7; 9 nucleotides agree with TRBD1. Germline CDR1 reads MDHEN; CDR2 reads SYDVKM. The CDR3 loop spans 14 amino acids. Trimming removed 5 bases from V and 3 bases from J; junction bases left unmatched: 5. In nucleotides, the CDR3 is TGTGCCAGCAGTCCCCCGACAGGGGGCTACGAGCAGTACTTC. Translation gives CASSPPTGGYEQYF.

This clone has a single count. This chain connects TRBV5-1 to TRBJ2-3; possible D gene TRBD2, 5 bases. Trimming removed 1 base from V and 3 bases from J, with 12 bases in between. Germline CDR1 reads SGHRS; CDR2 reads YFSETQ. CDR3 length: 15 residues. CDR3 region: CASSLNGVWTDTQYF. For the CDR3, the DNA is TGCGCCAGCAGCTTGAACGGGGTATGGACAGATACGCAGTATTTT.

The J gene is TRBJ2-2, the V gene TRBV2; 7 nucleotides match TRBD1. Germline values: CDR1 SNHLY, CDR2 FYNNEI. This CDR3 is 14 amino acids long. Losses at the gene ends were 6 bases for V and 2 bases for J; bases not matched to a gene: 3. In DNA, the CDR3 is TGTGCCAGCAGGACAGGGTTTAACACCGGGGAGCTGTTTTTT. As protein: CASRTGFNTGELFF.

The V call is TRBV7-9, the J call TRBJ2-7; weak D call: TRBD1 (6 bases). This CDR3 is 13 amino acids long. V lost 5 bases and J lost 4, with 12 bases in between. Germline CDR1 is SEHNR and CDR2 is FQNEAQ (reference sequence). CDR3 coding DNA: TGTGCCAGCAGCCGAGGGGGAGTATACGAGCAGTACTTC. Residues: CASSRGGVYEQYF. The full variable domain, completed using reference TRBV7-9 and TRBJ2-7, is DTGVSQNPRHKITKRGQNVTFRCDPISEHNRLYWYRQTLGQGPEFLTYFQNEAQLEKSRLLSDRFSAERPKGSFSTLEIQRTEQGDSAMYLCASSRGGVYEQYFGPGTRLTVT.

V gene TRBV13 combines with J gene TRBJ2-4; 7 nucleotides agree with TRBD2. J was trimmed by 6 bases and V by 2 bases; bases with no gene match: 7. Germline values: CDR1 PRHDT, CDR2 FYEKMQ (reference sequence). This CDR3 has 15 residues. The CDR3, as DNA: TGTGCCAGCAGCTTATTGGGTGGGGGGGTAAACATTCAGTACTTC. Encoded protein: CASSLLGGGVNIQYF. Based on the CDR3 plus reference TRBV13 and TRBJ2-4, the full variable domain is AAGVIQSPRHLIKEKRETATLKCYPIPRHDTVYWYQQGPGQDPQFLISFYEKMQSDKGSIPDRFSAQQFSDYHSELNMSSLELGDSALYFCASSLLGGGVNIQYFGAGTRLSVL.